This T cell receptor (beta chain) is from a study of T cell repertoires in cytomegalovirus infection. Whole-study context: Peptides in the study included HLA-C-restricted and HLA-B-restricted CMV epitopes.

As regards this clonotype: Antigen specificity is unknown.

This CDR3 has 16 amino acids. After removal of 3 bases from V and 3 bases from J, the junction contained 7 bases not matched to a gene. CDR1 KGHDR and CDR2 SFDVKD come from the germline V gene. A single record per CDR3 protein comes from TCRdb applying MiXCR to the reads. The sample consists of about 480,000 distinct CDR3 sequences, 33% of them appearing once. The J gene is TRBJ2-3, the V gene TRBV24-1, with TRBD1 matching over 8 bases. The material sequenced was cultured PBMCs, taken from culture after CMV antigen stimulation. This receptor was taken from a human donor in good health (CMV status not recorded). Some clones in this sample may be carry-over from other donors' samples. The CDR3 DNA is TGTGCCACCAGTGATGCACGACAGGGGTGGACAGATACGCAGTATTTT. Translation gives CATSDARQGWTDTQYF.